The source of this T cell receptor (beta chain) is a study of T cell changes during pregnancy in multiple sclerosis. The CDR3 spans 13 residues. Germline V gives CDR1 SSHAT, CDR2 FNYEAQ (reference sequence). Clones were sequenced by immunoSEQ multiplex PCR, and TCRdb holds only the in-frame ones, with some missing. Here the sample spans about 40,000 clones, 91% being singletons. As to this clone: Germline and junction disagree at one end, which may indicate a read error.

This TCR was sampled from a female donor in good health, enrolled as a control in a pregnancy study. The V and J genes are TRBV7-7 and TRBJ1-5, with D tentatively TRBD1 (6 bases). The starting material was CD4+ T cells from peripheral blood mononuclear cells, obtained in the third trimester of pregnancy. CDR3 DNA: TGTGCTAGCAGCTTGAGAGGGGGTCAGCCCCAGCATTTT. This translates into CASSLRGGQPQHF.